This T cell receptor beta chain is from a study of blood T cell repertoires in COVID-19. Turning to the study itself: The origin of the acute and convalescent COVID-19 samples was the United States, Italy and Spain. In each case, the material was cDNA or gDNA derived from T cells, B-cell-depleted T cells, or PBMCs.

V lost 0 bases, J lost 5 bases, and 16 bases lay in between. CDR1 is MNHEY, CDR2 SVGEGT, per germline. The CDR3 has 16 residues. In the source study's methods: The authors estimated nucleated cell counts from reference gene primer amplification. Only in-frame clones appear in the TCRdb table, and some are missing; sequencing was by immunoSEQ multiplex PCR. V and J calls and clone size follow that table, whereas D and trimming were derived from the DNA. The table records 70,000 to 95,000 clones, roughly 84% of them present only once. The TCR originated in a woman between 50 and 59 years old with acute or convalescent COVID-19. Sequenced material: peripheral blood. The chain uses TRBV6-2 or TRBV6-3 and TRBJ2-5; D remains ambiguous. Here the CDR3 DNA reads TGTGCCAGCAGTTACTCGAGCACAGTGGTTAGGGAGACCCAGTACTTC. It translates to CASSYSSTVVRETQYF.